The entry below describes one T cell receptor (beta chain). The sample originates from a study of blood T cell repertoires in COVID-19. Study information: Acute-phase and convalescent COVID-19 samples originated in the United States, Italy and Spain.

The length of the CDR3 is 14 residues. CDR1 is GTSNPN and CDR2 is SVGIG in the germline V gene (reference sequence). V was cut by 2 bases and J by 7 bases, with 12 bases left in between. TCRdb's table, derived via immunoSEQ multiplex PCR, lists solely in-frame clones and lacks some. The table records about 120,000 clones, 60% to 85% of them present only once. This sequence joins TRBV30 and TRBJ1-6; a possible D gene is TRBD1 (5 bases). The sequenced sample consisted of peripheral blood. The clonotype originates from a man in his 70s with acute or convalescent COVID-19. The chain's CDR3 is CAWSIQGWNSPLHF. DNA of the CDR3: TGTGCCTGGAGTATCCAGGGCTGGAATTCACCCCTCCACTTT.